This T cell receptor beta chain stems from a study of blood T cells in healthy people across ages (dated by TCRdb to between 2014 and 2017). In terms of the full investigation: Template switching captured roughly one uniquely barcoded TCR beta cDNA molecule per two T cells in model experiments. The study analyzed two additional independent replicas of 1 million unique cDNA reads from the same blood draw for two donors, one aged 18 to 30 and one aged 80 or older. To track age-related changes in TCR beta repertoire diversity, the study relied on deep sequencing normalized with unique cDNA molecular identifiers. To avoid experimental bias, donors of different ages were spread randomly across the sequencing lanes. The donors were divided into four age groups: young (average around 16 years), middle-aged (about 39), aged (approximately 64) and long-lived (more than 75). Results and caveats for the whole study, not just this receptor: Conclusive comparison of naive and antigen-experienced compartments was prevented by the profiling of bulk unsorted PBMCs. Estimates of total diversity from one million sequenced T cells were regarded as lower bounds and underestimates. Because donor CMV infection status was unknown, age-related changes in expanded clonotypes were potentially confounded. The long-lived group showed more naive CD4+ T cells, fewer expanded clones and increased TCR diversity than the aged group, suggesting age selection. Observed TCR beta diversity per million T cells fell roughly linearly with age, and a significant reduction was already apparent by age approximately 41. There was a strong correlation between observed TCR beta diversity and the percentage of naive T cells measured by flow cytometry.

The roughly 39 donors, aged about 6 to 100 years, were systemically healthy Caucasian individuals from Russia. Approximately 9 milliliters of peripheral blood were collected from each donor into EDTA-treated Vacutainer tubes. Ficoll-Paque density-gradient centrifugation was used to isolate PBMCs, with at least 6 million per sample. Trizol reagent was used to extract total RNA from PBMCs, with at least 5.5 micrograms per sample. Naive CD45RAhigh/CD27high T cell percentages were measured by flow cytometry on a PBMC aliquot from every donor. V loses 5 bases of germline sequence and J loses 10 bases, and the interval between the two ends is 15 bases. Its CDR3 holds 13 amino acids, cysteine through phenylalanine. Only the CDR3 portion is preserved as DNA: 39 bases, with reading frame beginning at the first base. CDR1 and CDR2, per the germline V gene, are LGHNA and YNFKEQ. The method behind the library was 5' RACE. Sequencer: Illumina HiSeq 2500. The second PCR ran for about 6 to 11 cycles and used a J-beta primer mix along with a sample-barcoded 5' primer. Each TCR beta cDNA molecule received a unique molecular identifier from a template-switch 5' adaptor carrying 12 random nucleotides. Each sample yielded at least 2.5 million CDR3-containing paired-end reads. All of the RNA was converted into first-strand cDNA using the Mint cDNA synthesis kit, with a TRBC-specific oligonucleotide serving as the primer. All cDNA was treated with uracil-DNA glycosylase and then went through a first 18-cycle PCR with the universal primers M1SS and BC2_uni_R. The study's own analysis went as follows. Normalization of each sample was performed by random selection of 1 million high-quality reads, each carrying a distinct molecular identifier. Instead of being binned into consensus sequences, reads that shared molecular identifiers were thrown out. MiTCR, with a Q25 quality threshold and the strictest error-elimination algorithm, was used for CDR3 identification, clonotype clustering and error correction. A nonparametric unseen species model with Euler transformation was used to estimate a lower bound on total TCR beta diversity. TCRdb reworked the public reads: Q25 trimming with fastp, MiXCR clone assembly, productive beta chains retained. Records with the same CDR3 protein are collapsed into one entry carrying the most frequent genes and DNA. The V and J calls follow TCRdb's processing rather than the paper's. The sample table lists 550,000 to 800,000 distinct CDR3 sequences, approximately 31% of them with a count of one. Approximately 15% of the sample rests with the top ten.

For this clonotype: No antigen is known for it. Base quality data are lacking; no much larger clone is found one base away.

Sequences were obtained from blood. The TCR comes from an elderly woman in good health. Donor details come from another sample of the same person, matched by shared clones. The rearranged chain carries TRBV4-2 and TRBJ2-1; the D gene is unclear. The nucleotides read TGTGCCAGCAGCGAGCGCCCATCCTACGAGCAGTTCTTC. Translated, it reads CASSERPSYEQFF.